This T cell receptor (beta chain) was identified during a study of shared clonotypes between healthy human individuals. TCRdb's table, derived via immunoSEQ multiplex PCR, lists solely in-frame clones and lacks some. The sample yields about 2.2 million clones, just over 90% seen once. Positively selected for CCR7, the CD45RO-negative cells used as naive CD8 cells excluded terminally differentiated effector memory CD45RA+ cells. The sequence was collected from a man between 18 and 29 years old in good health. Some clones in this sample may be carry-over from other donors' samples. Sequencing was carried out using naive CD8+ T cells from PBMCs.

In DNA, the CDR3 is TGTGCCAGCAGTGGAGGGATTTATGGCTACACCTTC. This codes for CASSGGIYGYTF. This rearrangement joins TRBV25-1 to TRBJ1-2; D remains unclear. Trimming cost V 4 bases and J 5 bases, with 8 bases left between them. The CDR3 extends over 12 amino acids. The V gene's germline CDR1 is MGHDK and CDR2 SYGVNS.